This TCR beta chain was documented in a study of blood T cell repertoires in COVID-19. Study information: Samples of COVID-19 (acute and convalescent) were obtained from the United States, Italy and Spain.

This CDR3 is 12 amino acids long. V was shortened by 5 bases and J by 8 bases, with 9 bases between the two germline ends. CDR1 and CDR2 (germline): SEHNR, FQNEAQ (reference sequence). Assay: immunoSEQ multiplex PCR; the TCRdb copy retains only in-frame clones and omits some. Altogether about 30,000 clones are present, about 65% being singletons, with the ten largest covering about a sixth. The chain has TRBV7-9 and TRBJ1-4, with D perhaps matching TRBD1 (5 bases). The sequencing input was peripheral blood. This clonotype was obtained from a human donor in a cohort sampled during active COVID-19. The CDR3 coding sequence is TGTGCCAGCAGCCAAGGGGCAGAAAAACTGTTTTTT. Its protein is CASSQGAEKLFF.